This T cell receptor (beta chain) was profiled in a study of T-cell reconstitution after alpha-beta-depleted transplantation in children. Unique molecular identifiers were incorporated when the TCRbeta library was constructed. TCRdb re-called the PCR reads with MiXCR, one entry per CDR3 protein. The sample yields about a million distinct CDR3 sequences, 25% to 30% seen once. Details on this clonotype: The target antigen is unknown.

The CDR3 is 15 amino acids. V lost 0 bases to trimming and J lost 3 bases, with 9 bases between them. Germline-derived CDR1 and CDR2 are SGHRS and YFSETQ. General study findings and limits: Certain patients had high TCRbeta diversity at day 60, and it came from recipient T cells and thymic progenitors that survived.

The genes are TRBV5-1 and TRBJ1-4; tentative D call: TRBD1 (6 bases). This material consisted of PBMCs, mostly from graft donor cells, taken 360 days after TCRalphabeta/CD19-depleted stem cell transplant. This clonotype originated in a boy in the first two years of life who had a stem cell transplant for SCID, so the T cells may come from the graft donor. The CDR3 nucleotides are TGCGCCAGCAGCTTGGGGACAGCCTCTAATGAAAAACTGTTTTTT. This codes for CASSLGTASNEKLFF.